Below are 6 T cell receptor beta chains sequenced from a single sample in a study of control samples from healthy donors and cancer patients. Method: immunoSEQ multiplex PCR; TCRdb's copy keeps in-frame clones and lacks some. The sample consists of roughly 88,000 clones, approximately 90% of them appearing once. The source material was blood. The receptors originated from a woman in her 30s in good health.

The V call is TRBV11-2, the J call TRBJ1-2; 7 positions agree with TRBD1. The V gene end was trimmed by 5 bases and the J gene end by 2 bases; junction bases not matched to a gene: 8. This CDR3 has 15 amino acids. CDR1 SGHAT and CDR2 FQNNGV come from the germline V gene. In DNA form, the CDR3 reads TGTGCCAGCAGCACTGCAGGGGGGATCAACTATGGCTACACCTTC. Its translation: CASSTAGGINYGYTF. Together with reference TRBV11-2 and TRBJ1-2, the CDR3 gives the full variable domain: EAGVAQSPRYKIIEKRQSVAFWCNPISGHATLYWYQQILGQGPKLLIQFQNNGVVDDSQLPKDRFSAERLKGVDSTLKIQPAKLEDSAVYLCASSTAGGINYGYTFGSGTRLTVV.

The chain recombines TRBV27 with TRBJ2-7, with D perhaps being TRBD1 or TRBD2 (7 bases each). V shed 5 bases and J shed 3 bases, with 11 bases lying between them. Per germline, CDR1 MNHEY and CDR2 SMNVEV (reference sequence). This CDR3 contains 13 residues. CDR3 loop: CASSPRGGYEQYF. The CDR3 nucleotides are TGTGCCAGCAGTCCCAGGGGGGGCTACGAGCAGTACTTC.

The CDR3 loop reads CASSLGPSSNNEQFF. CDR3 sequence (DNA): TGTGCCAGCAGCTTAGGGCCTAGTAGTAACAATGAGCAGTTCTTC. V usage is TRBV11-2 and J usage is TRBJ2-1; D not certain. This CDR3 contains 15 residues. The V end lost 1 base, the J end lost 5 bases, and 12 bases lay between the germline ends. The germline gives CDR1 SGHAT, CDR2 FQNNGV.

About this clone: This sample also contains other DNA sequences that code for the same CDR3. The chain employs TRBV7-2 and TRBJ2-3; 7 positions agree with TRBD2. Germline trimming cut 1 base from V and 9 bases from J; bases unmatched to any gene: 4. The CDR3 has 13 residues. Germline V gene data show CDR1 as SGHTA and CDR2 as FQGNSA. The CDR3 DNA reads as TGTGCCAGCAGCTTAGGGGGGGGTCGGACGCAGTATTTT. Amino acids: CASSLGGGRTQYF. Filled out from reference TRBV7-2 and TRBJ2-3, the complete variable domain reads GAGVSQSPSNKVTEKGKDVELRCDPISGHTALYWYRQSLGQGLEFLIYFQGNSAPDKSGLPSDRFSAERTGGSVSTLTIQRTQQEDSAVYLCASSLGGGRTQYFGPGTRLTVL.

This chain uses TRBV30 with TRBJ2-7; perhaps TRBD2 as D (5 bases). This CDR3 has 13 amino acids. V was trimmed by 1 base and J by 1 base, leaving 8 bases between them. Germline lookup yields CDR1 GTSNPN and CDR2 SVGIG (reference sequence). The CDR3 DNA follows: TGTGCCTGGAGTGAAGCGGTTTCCTACGAGCAGTACTTC. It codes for CAWSEAVSYEQYF. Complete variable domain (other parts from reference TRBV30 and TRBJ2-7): SQTIHQWPATLVQPVGSPLSLECTVEGTSNPNLYWYRQAAGRGLQLLFYSVGIGQISSEVPQNLSASRPQDRQFILSSKKLLLSDSGFYLCAWSEAVSYEQYFGPGTRLTVT.

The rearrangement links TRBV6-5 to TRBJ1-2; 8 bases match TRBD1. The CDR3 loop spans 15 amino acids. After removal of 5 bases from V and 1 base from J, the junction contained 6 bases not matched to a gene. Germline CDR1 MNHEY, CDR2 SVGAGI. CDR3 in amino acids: CASSRQGPRNYGYTF. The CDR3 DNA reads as TGTGCCAGCAGTCGACAGGGGCCACGTAACTATGGCTACACCTTC.